This T cell receptor (beta chain) appears in the sequencing data of a study of shared clonotypes between healthy human individuals. Both subsets, CD45RA+ naive and CD45RA-negative memory, were split from the CD4+ cells. Notes on this clone: What it binds is unknown.

Points from the study as a whole: Naive CD4 clonotype sharing across several donors was about 5%. Sampling used blood alone; tissue repertoires probably differ. Memory subsets generally showed smaller estimated richness than naive subsets did.

Produced via immunoSEQ multiplex PCR; TCRdb's table is partial and in-frame only. The sample includes 600,000 to 800,000 clones, about two thirds of them seen just once. Per the germline V gene, CDR1 is WSHSY and CDR2 is SAAADI. Trimming shortened V by 2 bases and J by 5 bases, and 12 bases separated the two germline ends. The CDR3 contains 14 residues. V is TRBV10-2 and J is TRBJ1-1; D not resolved. The sequenced sample consisted of memory CD4+ T cells sorted from blood. Described subset: CD45RA-negative fraction. The receptor's source is a woman younger than 45 in good health. DNA of the CDR3: TGCGCCAGCAGTGAGCCCGCGGGTGTGACTGAAGCTTTCTTT. The encoded protein is CASSEPAGVTEAFF.